The present TCR beta chain was sequenced within a study of T-cell reconstitution after alpha-beta-depleted transplantation in children. The TCRbeta library was prepared with unique molecular identifiers. TCRdb itself ran the PCR reads through MiXCR, one entry per CDR3 protein. The data contain 500,000 to 750,000 distinct CDR3 sequences, roughly a quarter of them singletons. This TCR derives from a boy in the first two years of life with Wiskott-Aldrich syndrome, due to receive a stem cell transplant. Material: PBMCs, obtained before TCRalphabeta/CD19-depleted stem cell transplant.

CDR3 DNA sequence: TGTGCCAGCAGCTTTGCCAGGACTGCCTCCTACAATGAGCAGTTCTTC. Protein sequence: CASSFARTASYNEQFF. The J gene is TRBJ2-1, the V gene TRBV7-9, with D tentatively TRBD2 (5 bases). V lost 3 bases, J lost 0 bases, and 12 bases lay in between. This CDR3 has 16 residues. CDR1 and CDR2 (germline): SEHNR, FQNEAQ (reference sequence).